The T cell receptor (beta chain) described here comes from a study of Ad26.COV2.S vaccination and SARS-CoV-2 variants. Study in general: By the intramuscular route, Ad26.COV2.S was given once, or twice 56 days apart. Overall study findings and caveats: Vaccinated individuals (as opposed to placebo recipients) had higher spike-specific TCR breadth.

Repertoires were generated with immunoSEQ multiplex PCR, while TCRdb's copy carries only in-frame clones and drops some. The table lists about 330,000 clones, roughly 88% of them singletons. As for this clone: The antigen remains undetermined.

Treatment specified: over 15 received Ad26.COV2.S at low or high dose, single or two shots; roughly 5 received placebo; per-sample allocation not given. Sampling took place 63 days after the first vaccine or placebo injection. Germline CDR1 and CDR2: WNHNN and SYGVQD (reference sequence). This CDR3 is 11 amino acids long. Trimming stripped 10 bases from V and 4 bases from J, with 10 bases between. The TCR was taken from a person aged 18-60 years who received the Ad26.COV2.S COVID-19 vaccine or a placebo. The sequences come from peripheral blood, collected in a trial of Ad26.COV2.S vaccine versus placebo. This sequence joins TRBV10-1 and TRBJ1-1; no clear D. The CDR3 region has the DNA TGCGCCAACCGGAGGAGCACTGAAGCTTTCTTT. Protein: CANRRSTEAFF.